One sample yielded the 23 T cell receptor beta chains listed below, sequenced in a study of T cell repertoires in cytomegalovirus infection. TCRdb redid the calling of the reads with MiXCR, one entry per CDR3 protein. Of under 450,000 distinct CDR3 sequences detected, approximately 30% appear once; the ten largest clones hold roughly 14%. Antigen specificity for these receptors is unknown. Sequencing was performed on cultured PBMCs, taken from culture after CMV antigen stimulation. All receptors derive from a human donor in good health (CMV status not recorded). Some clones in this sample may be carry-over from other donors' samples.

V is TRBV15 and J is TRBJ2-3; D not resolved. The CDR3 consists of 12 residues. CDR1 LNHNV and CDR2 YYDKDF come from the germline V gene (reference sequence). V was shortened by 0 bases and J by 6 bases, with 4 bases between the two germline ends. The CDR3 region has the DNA TGTGCCACCAGCAGAGAAGGGGATACGCAGTATTTT. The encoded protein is CATSREGDTQYF.

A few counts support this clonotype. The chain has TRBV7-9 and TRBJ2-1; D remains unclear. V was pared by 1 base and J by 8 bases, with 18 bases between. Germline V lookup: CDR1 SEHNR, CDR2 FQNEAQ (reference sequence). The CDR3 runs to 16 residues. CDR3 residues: CASSLEVGRVDDEQFF. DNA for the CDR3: TGTGCCAGCAGCTTAGAGGTCGGTAGGGTGGACGATGAGCAGTTCTTC.

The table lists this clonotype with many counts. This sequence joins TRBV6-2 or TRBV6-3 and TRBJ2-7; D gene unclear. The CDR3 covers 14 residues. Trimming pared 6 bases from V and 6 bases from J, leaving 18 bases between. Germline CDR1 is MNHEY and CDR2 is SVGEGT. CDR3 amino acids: CASRDSSYQLEQYF. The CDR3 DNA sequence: TGTGCCAGCAGAGACTCAAGTTACCAACTCGAGCAGTACTTC.

This chain's CDR3 is CAISEGNEQYF. The CDR3 DNA sequence: TGTGCCATCAGTGAGGGAAACGAGCAGTACTTC. This chain uses TRBV10-3 with TRBJ2-7, with no clear D. The CDR3 contains 11 residues. The germline V and J ends were trimmed by 2 bases and 5 bases, with 4 bases remaining between them. Germline assignment: CDR1 ENHRY and CDR2 SYGVKD.

The CDR3 spells CSVEWGSSRTGELFF. CDR3 in DNA: TGCAGCGTTGAATGGGGTTCTAGTCGTACCGGGGAGCTGTTTTTT. This chain joins TRBV29-1 and TRBJ2-2; D uncertain. Deletions cut 2 bases from V and 5 bases from J, with 15 bases between. Germline CDR1 and CDR2: SQVTM and ANQGSEA. The CDR3 is 15 residues long.

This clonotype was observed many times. CDR3 sequence reads: CASSKQGVLGYTF. In DNA form, the CDR3 reads TGTGCCAGCAGCAAGCAGGGGGTTCTGGGCTACACCTTC. The chain uses TRBV7-2 and TRBJ1-2; 7 bases match TRBD1. This CDR3 is built from 13 residues. The trim removed 5 bases at V and 8 bases at J, leaving 8 bases unmatched. Germline-derived CDR1 and CDR2 are SGHTA and FQGNSA.

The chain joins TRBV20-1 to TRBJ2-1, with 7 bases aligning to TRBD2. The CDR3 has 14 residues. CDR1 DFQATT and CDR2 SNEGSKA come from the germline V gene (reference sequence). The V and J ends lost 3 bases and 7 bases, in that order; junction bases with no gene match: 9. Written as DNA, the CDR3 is TGCAGTGCTAGCCCCAGCCCGGGACTAAATGAGCAGTTCTTC. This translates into CSASPSPGLNEQFF.

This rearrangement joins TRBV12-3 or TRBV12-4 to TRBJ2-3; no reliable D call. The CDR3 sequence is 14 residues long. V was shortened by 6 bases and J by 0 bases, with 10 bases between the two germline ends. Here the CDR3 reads CASSRFTSTDTQYF. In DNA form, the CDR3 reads TGTGCCAGCAGCCGCTTTACTAGCACAGATACGCAGTATTTT.

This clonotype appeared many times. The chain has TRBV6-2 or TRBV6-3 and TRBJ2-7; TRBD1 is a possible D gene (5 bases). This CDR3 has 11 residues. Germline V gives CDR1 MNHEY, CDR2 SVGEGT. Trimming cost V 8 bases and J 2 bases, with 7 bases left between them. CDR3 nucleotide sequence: TGTGCCAGCCGCAGGGCCTACGAGCAGTACGTC. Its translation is CASRRAYEQYV.

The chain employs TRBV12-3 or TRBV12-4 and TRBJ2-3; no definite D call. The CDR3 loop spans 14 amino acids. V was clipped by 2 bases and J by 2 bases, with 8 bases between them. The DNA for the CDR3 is TGTGCCAGCAGTTTACTAGGTAACACAGATACGCAGTATTTT. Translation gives CASSLLGNTDTQYF.

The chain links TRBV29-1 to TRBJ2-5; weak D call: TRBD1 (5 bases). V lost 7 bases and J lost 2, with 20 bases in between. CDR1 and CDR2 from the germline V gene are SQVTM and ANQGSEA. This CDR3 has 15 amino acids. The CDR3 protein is CSGSRQTLLQETQYF. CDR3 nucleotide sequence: TGCAGCGGCAGCAGACAGACCCTACTTCAAGAGACCCAGTACTTC.

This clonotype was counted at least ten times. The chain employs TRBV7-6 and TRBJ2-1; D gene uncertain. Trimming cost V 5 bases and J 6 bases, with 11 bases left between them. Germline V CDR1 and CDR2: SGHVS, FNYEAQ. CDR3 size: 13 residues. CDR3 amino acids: CASSPGSFNEQFF. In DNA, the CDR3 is TGTGCCAGCAGCCCCGGCAGCTTCAATGAGCAGTTCTTC. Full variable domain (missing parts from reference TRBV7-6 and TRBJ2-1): GAGVSQSPRYKVTKRGQDVALRCDPISGHVSLYWYRQALGQGPEFLTYFNYEAQQDKSGLPNDRFSAERPEGSISTLTIQRTEQRDSAMYRCASSPGSFNEQFFGPGTRLTVL.

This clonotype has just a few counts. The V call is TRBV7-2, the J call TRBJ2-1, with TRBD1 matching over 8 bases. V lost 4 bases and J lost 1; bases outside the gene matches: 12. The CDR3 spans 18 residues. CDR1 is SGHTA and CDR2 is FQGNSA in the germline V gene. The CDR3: CASSSQTGERGSYNEQFF. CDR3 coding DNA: TGTGCCAGCAGCTCACAGACAGGGGAGAGGGGGTCCTACAATGAGCAGTTCTTC.

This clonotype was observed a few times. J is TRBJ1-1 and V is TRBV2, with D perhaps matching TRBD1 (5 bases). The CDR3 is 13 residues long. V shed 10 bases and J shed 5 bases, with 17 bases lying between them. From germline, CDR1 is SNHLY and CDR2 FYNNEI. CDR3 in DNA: TGTGCCACCCAGGCCAGGGCCAAAACTGAAGCTTTCTTT. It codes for CATQARAKTEAFF.

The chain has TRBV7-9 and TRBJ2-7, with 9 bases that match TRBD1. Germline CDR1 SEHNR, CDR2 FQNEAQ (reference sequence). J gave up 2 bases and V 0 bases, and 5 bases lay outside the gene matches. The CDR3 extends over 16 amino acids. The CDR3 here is CASSLALGDRAYEQYF. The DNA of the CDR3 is TGTGCCAGCAGCTTAGCTTTGGGGGACAGGGCCTACGAGCAGTACTTC.

CDR3 bases: TGTGCCAGCAGCTACGGACTAGCGGGAGAGCTGAACACCGGGGAGCTGTTTTTT. Protein product: CASSYGLAGELNTGELFF. J is TRBJ2-2 and V is TRBV7-6; TRBD2 matches at 13 bases. Trimming at V came to 4 bases and at J to 1 base, leaving 6 bases not matched to a gene. This CDR3 has 18 amino acids. CDR1 SGHVS and CDR2 FNYEAQ come from the germline V gene.

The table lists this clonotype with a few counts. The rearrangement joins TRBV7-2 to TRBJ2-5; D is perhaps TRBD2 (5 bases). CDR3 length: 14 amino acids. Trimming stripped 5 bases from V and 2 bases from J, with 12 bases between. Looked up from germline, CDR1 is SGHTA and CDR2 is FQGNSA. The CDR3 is CASSPMSGQETQYF. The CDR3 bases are TGTGCCAGCAGCCCCATGAGCGGACAAGAGACCCAGTACTTC.

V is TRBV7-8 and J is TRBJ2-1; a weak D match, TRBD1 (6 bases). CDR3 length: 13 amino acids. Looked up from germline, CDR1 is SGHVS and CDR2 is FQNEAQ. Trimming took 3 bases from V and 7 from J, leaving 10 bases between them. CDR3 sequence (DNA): TGTGCCAGCAGCTTTATTACAGGGAATGAGCAGTTCTTC. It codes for CASSFITGNEQFF. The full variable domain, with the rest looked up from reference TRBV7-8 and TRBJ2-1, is GAGVSQSPRYKVAKRGQDVALRCDPISGHVSLFWYQQALGQGPEFLTYFQNEAQLDKSGLPSDRFFAERPEGSVSTLKIQRTQQEDSAVYLCASSFITGNEQFFGPGTRLTVL.

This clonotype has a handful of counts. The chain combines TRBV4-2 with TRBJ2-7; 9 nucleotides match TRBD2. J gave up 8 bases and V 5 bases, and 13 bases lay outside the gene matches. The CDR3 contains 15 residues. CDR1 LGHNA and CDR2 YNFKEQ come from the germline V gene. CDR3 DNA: TGTGCCAGCAGCAGTACTGGGACTAGCCGTCTTAAGCAGTACTTC. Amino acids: CASSSTGTSRLKQYF.

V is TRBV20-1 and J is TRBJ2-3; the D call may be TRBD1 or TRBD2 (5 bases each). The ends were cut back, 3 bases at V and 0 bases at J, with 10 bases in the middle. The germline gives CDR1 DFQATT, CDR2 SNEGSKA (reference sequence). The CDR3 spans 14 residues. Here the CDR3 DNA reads TGCAGTGCTAGGAGGGACGGTAGCACAGATACGCAGTATTTT. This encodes CSARRDGSTDTQYF.

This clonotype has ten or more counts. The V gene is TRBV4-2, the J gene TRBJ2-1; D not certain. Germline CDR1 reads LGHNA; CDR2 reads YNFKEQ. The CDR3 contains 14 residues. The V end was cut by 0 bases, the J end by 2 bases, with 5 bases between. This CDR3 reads CASSQDWAYNEQFF. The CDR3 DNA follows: TGTGCCAGCAGCCAAGATTGGGCCTACAATGAGCAGTTCTTC.

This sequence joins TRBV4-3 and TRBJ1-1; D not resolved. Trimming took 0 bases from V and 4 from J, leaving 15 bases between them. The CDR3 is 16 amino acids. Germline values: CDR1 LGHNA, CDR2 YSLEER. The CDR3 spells CASSQDTGFIPTEAFF. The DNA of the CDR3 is TGCGCCAGCAGCCAAGATACGGGTTTTATTCCCACTGAAGCTTTCTTT.

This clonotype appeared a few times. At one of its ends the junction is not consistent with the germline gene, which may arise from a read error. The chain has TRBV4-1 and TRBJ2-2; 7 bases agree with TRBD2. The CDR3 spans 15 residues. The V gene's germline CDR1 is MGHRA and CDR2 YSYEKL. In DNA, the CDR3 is TGCGCCAGCAGCCCGCCGGCAGGGAGGGCCGGTGAGCTGTTTTTT. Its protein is CASSPPAGRAGELFF.